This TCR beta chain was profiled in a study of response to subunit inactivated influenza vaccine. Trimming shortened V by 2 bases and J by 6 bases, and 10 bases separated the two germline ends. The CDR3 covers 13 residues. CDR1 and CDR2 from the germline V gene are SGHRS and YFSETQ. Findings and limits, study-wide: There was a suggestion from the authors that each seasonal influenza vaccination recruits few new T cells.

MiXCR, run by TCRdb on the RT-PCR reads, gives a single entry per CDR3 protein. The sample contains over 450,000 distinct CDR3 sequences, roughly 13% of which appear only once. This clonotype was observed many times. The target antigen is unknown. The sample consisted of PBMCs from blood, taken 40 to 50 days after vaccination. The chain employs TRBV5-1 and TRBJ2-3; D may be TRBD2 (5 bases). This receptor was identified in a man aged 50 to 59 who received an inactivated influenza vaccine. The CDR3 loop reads CASSFGVADTQYF. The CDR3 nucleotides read TGCGCCAGCAGCTTTGGGGTAGCGGATACGCAGTATTTT. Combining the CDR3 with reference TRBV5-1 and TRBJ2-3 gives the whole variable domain KAGVTQTPRYLIKTRGQQVTLSCSPISGHRSVSWYQQTPGQGLQFLFEYFSETQRNKGNFPGRFSGRQFSNSRSEMNVSTLELGDSALYLCASSFGVADTQYFGPGTRLTVL.